The 21 T cell receptor beta chains given below trace back to one sample, sequenced in a study of blood T cells in healthy people across ages (dated by TCRdb to about 2015). Library construction relied on 5' RACE. Sequencing used an Illumina HiSeq 2500. A second PCR of roughly 7 to 11 cycles was performed with a sample-barcoded 5' primer and a J-beta primer mix. Through fastp at Q25 and MiXCR, TCRdb rebuilt clones from the public reads, retaining in-frame beta chains. Rows are combined by CDR3 protein, so each entry shows the most common genes and DNA. The sample table shows about 1 million distinct CDR3 sequences, and roughly 24% are seen once. The biggest ten clones account for approximately 0.7% of the sample. These data were also filed under a second study, of T cells of mothers and their children.

Sequenced material: blood. The origin of the receptors is a girl under 10 years old in good health.

In this sample, this clonotype turned up a few times. The V call is TRBV28, the J call TRBJ2-5, with TRBD1 as a possible D gene (6 bases). CDR1 is MDHEN and CDR2 is SYDVKM in the germline V gene. The CDR3 totals 15 residues. Deletions cut 5 bases from V and 5 bases from J, with 18 bases between. The CDR3 sequence is CASSNRQAVDETQYF. The CDR3 DNA is TGTGCCAGCAGTAATAGACAGGCGGTTGATGAGACCCAGTACTTC.

The chain uses TRBV6-5 and TRBJ2-3, with a possible D match to TRBD1 (5 bases). Germline lookup yields CDR1 MNHEY and CDR2 SVGAGI. The CDR3 loop spans 15 amino acids. V was pared by 7 bases and J by 0 bases, with 14 bases between. For the CDR3, the DNA is TGTGCCAGCAACTACAGGTCCGCGAGCACAGATACGCAGTATTTT. Translation: CASNYRSASTDTQYF.

This clonotype was recorded a few times. This chain uses TRBV6-1 with TRBJ2-1, with 9 bases lining up with TRBD2. The V and J ends lost 2 bases and 7 bases, in that order; junction bases with no gene match: 9. The CDR3 spans 16 residues. CDR1 is MNHNS and CDR2 is SASEGT in the germline V gene. As DNA, the CDR3 is TGTGCCAGCAGTGAATACGGCGGGAGGGATATGAATGAGCAGTTCTTC. It encodes CASSEYGGRDMNEQFF.

Turning to this clonotype: Its ends do not fully match the called genes, so a read error is possible. The chain has TRBV7-2 and TRBJ2-7, with D perhaps matching TRBD1 (6 bases). The CDR3 loop spans 13 amino acids. Germline V gene sequence: CDR1 SGHTA, CDR2 FQGNSA. In DNA form, the CDR3 reads TGTACCAGCAGCGGCAGGGGTCGCTACGAGGAGTACTTC. It encodes CTSSGRGRYEEYF.

The chain couples TRBV20-1 to TRBJ2-1; 11 nucleotides agree with TRBD2. The CDR3 loop spans 15 amino acids. J gave up 7 bases and V 3 bases, and 8 bases lay outside the gene matches. Germline values: CDR1 DFQATT, CDR2 SNEGSKA (reference sequence). CDR3 in amino acids: CSARNGLAGRNEQFF. The CDR3 coding sequence is TGCAGTGCTAGGAACGGACTAGCGGGTCGAAATGAGCAGTTCTTC.

The V gene is TRBV28, the J gene TRBJ1-6, with a possible D match to TRBD1 (6 bases). Trimming left V 6 bases short and J 0 bases short, with 9 bases between. Germline-derived CDR1 and CDR2 are MDHEN and SYDVKM. This CDR3 has 15 amino acids. The CDR3 here is CASSRDTSYNSPLHF. Here the CDR3 DNA reads TGTGCCAGCAGCCGGGACACCTCCTATAATTCACCCCTCCACTTT.

The chain has TRBV7-9 and TRBJ1-4; D gene ambiguous. V dropped 0 bases and J dropped 0 bases, with 11 bases sitting between them. The germline gives CDR1 SEHNR, CDR2 FQNEAQ (reference sequence). The CDR3 sequence is 17 residues long. DNA for the CDR3: TGTGCCAGCAGCTTAGCGGAGGCCGATGCAACTAATGAAAAACTGTTTTTT. Translating it yields CASSLAEADATNEKLFF. The entire variable domain, with the rest obtained from reference TRBV7-9 and TRBJ1-4, is as follows: DTGVSQNPRHKITKRGQNVTFRCDPISEHNRLYWYRQTLGQGPEFLTYFQNEAQLEKSRLLSDRFSAERPKGSFSTLEIQRTEQGDSAMYLCASSLAEADATNEKLFFGSGTQLSVL.

The chain employs TRBV3-1 and TRBJ2-1; tentative D call: TRBD2 (5 bases). The germline CDR1 and CDR2 sequences are LGHDT and YNNKEL (reference sequence). The V end was cut by 4 bases, the J end by 0 bases, with 13 bases between. The CDR3 has 16 residues. For the CDR3, the DNA is TGTGCCAGCAGCCCCGTGAGGGCTAGCTCCTACAATGAGCAGTTCTTC. Protein sequence: CASSPVRASSYNEQFF.

The V gene is TRBV21-1, the J gene TRBJ2-7; the table's D call TRBD1 went unverified against the DNA. TRBV21-1 is shown as a pseudogene. There are 16 residues in the CDR3. The CDR3 DNA reads as TGTGCCAGCAGCAAAGGCGGGACAGGGGGAATCTACGAGCAGTACTTC. It yields the protein CASSKGGTGGIYEQYF.

The chain couples TRBV29-1 to TRBJ2-7, with 7 bases aligning to TRBD1. The junction had 7 bases not matched to a gene; V was cut back by 3 bases and J by 8 bases. Per germline, CDR1 SQVTM and CDR2 ANQGSEA. This CDR3 contains 12 residues. The CDR3: CSVEGTADQQYF. The CDR3 coding sequence is TGCAGCGTTGAGGGGACAGCGGATCAGCAGTACTTC.

This clonotype was seen more than once but under ten times. The chain has TRBV5-1 and TRBJ2-5; D uncertain. This CDR3 is 15 amino acids long. Trimming shortened V by 1 base and J by 1 base, and 11 bases separated the two germline ends. CDR1 is SGHRS and CDR2 is YFSETQ in the germline V gene. The CDR3 sequence is CASSLSAGFQETQYF. In nucleotides, the CDR3 is TGCGCCAGCAGCTTGTCCGCCGGTTTCCAAGAGACCCAGTACTTC.

The chain joins TRBV5-5 to TRBJ1-1; no definite D call. The germline V gene has CDR1 SGHKS and CDR2 YYEKEE (reference sequence). V shed 3 bases and J shed 2 bases, with 11 bases lying between them. The CDR3 length is 14 residues. CDR3 in amino acids: CASSSYDTNTEAFF. The CDR3 DNA reads TGTGCCAGCAGCTCTTACGACACCAACACTGAAGCTTTCTTT. Variable domain in full (rest from reference TRBV5-5 and TRBJ1-1): DAGVTQSPTHLIKTRGQQVTLRCSPISGHKSVSWYQQVLGQGPQFIFQYYEKEERGRGNFPDRFSARQFPNYSSELNVNALLLGDSALYLCASSSYDTNTEAFFGQGTRLTVV.

This clonotype was seen many times. The rearrangement links TRBV4-3 to TRBJ1-3; no reliable D call. From germline, CDR1 is LGHNA and CDR2 YSLEER. The CDR3 totals 13 residues. V shed 3 bases and J shed 5 bases, with 8 bases lying between them. The CDR3, as DNA: TGCGCCAGCAGCCAGGAGTTGCGAAACACCATATATTTT. Encoded protein: CASSQELRNTIYF.

The DNA of the CDR3 is TGTGCCAGCAGCCCGAGGGGGGCTAGCGGGAGGACCGAGACCCAGTACTTC. The encoded protein is CASSPRGASGRTETQYF. The V gene is TRBV3-1, the J gene TRBJ2-5; 11 bases line up with TRBD2. The CDR3 runs to 17 residues. Germline trimming cut 4 bases from V and 5 bases from J; bases unmatched to any gene: 12. Germline CDR1 LGHDT, CDR2 YNNKEL (reference sequence).

This chain links TRBV19 with TRBJ1-5; D is undetermined. Germline V lookup: CDR1 LNHDA, CDR2 SQIVND (reference sequence). Deletions cut 6 bases from V and 3 bases from J, with 9 bases between. This CDR3 is 13 amino acids long. The CDR3, as DNA: TGTGCCAGTAGATCGGGTAACAATCAGCCCCAGCATTTT. This gives the protein CASRSGNNQPQHF.

This clonotype was recorded a few times. The chain employs TRBV12-5 and TRBJ2-5; no definite D call. This CDR3 spans 16 amino acids. The germline gives CDR1 LGHNT, CDR2 FRNRAP. Trimming took off 0 bases at V and 1 base at J, with 12 bases between the two ends. The CDR3 nucleotides are TGTGCTAGTGGTTTGGTACACGGAAGGTTCCAAGAGACCCAGTACTTC. It translates to CASGLVHGRFQETQYF.

This clonotype was counted only a few times. The rearrangement uses TRBV7-9 and TRBJ2-5, with D perhaps TRBD2 (6 bases). Germline V lookup: CDR1 SEHNR, CDR2 FQNEAQ (reference sequence). The ends were cut back, 0 bases at V and 2 bases at J, with 10 bases in the middle. The CDR3 has 15 amino acids. CDR3 in DNA: TGTGCCAGCAGCTTAGCCCGGGAGCGACAAGAGACCCAGTACTTC. Protein sequence: CASSLARERQETQYF.

The chain employs TRBV6-2 or TRBV6-3 and TRBJ2-1; 8 positions agree with TRBD2. The V gene's germline CDR1 is MNHEY and CDR2 SVGEGT. With V trimmed by 4 bases and J by 4 bases, 6 bases remained unmatched. CDR3 length: 15 residues. The CDR3 DNA reads as TGTGCCAGCAGTTCGGGGCGGGGGGAATACAATGAGCAGTTCTTC. Protein product: CASSSGRGEYNEQFF.

This clonotype came up a few times. The chain couples TRBV2 to TRBJ2-7; D call uncertain. The CDR3 spans 12 residues. V shed 8 bases and J shed 3 bases, with 11 bases lying between them. The germline V gene has CDR1 SNHLY and CDR2 FYNNEI. CDR3 sequence: CASWAGNYEQYF. In DNA form, the CDR3 reads TGTGCCAGCTGGGCAGGCAACTACGAGCAGTACTTC.

DNA for the CDR3: TGTGCCACCTACCAGGCAGGGGGCTACACCTTC. It codes for CATYQAGGYTF. The chain joins TRBV12-3 or TRBV12-4 to TRBJ1-2; weak D call: TRBD1 (5 bases). Deletions cut 10 bases from V and 8 bases from J, with 14 bases between. The CDR3 has 11 amino acids.

This clonotype has only a few counts. The V and J genes are TRBV2 and TRBJ1-2; D not resolved. Germline CDR1 SNHLY, CDR2 FYNNEI. This CDR3 region has 15 residues. Trimming left V 4 bases short and J 8 bases short, with 20 bases between. CDR3 protein: CASSVSDDGPAGYTF. CDR3 in DNA: TGTGCCAGCAGTGTTTCGGACGACGGCCCCGCAGGCTACACCTTC.